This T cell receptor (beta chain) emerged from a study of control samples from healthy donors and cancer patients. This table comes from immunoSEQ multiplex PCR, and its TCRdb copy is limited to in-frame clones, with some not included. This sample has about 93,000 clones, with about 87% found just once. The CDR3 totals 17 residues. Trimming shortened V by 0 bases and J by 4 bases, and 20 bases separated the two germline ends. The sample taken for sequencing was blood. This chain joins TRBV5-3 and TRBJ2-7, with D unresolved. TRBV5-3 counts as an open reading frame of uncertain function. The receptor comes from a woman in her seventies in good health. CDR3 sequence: CARSLEPRSELEYEQYF. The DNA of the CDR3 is TGTGCCAGAAGCTTGGAACCCCGATCCGAGTTAGAATACGAGCAGTACTTC.